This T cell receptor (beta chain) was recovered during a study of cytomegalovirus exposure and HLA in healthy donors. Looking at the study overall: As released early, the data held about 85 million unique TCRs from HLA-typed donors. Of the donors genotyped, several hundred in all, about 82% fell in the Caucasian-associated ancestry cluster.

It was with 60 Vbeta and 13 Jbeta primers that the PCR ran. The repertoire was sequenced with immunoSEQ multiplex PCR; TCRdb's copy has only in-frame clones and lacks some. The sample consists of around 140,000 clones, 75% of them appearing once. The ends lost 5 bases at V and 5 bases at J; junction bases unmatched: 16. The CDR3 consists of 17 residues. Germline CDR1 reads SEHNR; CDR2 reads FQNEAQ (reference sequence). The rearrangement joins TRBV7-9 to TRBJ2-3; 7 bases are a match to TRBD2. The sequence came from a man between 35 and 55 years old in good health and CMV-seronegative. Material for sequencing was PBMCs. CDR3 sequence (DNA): TGTGCCAGCAGCCAGCGCCCCCTACTAGCGTTAGAAGATACGCAGTATTTT. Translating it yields CASSQRPLLALEDTQYF.